Below, 6 T cell receptor beta chains from the same sample are listed, as sequenced in a study of Ad26.COV2.S vaccination and SARS-CoV-2 variants. Treatment denoted: 15 to 20 received Ad26.COV2.S at low or high dose, single or two shots; about 5 received placebo; per-sample allocation not given. After the first vaccine or placebo injection, samples were drawn on day 63. Here immunoSEQ multiplex PCR was the method, and the copy in TCRdb shows in-frame clones only, minus some. The sample holds approximately 250,000 clones, 87% seen once. The sample here was peripheral blood, taken in a trial of Ad26.COV2.S vaccine versus placebo. These receptors came from a person between 18 and 65 years old who received the Ad26.COV2.S COVID-19 vaccine or a placebo.

The chain recombines TRBV6-2 or TRBV6-3 with TRBJ1-3; D ambiguous. The CDR3 is 16 residues long. The germline V and J ends were trimmed by 2 bases and 0 bases, with 11 bases remaining between them. CDR1 MNHEY and CDR2 SVGEGT come from the germline V gene. The CDR3 coding sequence is TGTGCCAGCAGTTACCATGATTCGATCTCTGGAAACACCATATATTTT. Translation gives CASSYHDSISGNTIYF.

This chain links TRBV4-1 with TRBJ2-7, with D perhaps matching TRBD1 or TRBD2 (5 bases each). CDR3 length equals 17 residues. V was clipped by 0 bases and J by 2 bases, with 17 bases between them. Germline V gives CDR1 MGHRA, CDR2 YSYEKL. The CDR3 reads CASSQDYGRDVAYEQYF. The CDR3 DNA follows: TGCGCCAGCAGCCAAGATTACGGCAGGGACGTCGCCTACGAGCAGTACTTC.

CDR3 loop: CASSELLGRGNSPLHF. The CDR3 bases are TGTGCCAGCAGTGAATTATTGGGCAGGGGGAATTCACCCCTCCACTTT. The gene calls are TRBV6-1 and TRBJ1-6, with TRBD1 matching 7 bases. The CDR3 covers 16 residues. Germline V gene sequence: CDR1 MNHNS, CDR2 SASEGT. Trimming at V came to 2 bases and at J to 7 bases, leaving 8 bases not matched to a gene.

The V call is TRBV6-2 or TRBV6-3, the J call TRBJ2-2; D is unclear. Trimming took 4 bases from V and 0 from J, leaving 18 bases between them. The germline V gene encodes CDR1 MNHEY and CDR2 SVGEGT. This CDR3 comprises 18 residues. The CDR3 region has the DNA TGTGCCAGCAGTTCCCGGATCCGCCCCCCAGCGAACACCGGGGAGCTGTTTTTT. Its translation is CASSSRIRPPANTGELFF.

The chain has TRBV4-2 and TRBJ2-5; possible D gene TRBD1, 6 bases. The ends were cut back, 1 base at V and 5 bases at J, with 11 bases in the middle. The CDR3 is 14 residues long. Germline V gives CDR1 LGHNA, CDR2 YNFKEQ. The CDR3 DNA sequence: TGTGCCAGCAGCCAAGGAGGGGGAAGGGAGACCCAGTACTTC. Protein sequence: CASSQGGGRETQYF.

The DNA for the CDR3 is TGTGCCAGCAGTTATTCATGGGACGTAACAGATACGCAGTATTTT. Translation: CASSYSWDVTDTQYF. This chain joins TRBV6-2 or TRBV6-3 and TRBJ2-3; D tentatively reads TRBD1 or TRBD2 (5 bases each). CDR1 and CDR2 from the germline V gene are MNHEY and SVGEGT. CDR3 size: 15 residues. Between the trimmed V and J ends, which lost 3 bases and 3 bases, there was a span of 13 bases.